This is a list of T cell receptor beta chains from one sample in a study of shared T cell receptors in the human thymus. Clones were read by immunoSEQ multiplex PCR, and TCRdb kept only the in-frame ones, dropping some. The sample shows some 640,000 clones, more than 70% of them seen only once. The same sample was also studied in work on human thymus T cells.

Sequencing used thymocytes. The source is a boy less than two years old with a congenital heart defect. Each CDR3 is given with its conserved first and last residue. Fields, in order: V gene, J gene, D gene, CDR3 DNA, CDR3 protein. A D gene is named only where the DNA matches it firmly.

TRBV5-1,TRBJ2-1,-,TGCGCCAGCAGCCCAATGGAGGACCCGCAGTTCTTC,CASSPMEDPQFF
TRBV6-6,TRBJ2-7,TRBD1,TGTGCCAGCAGTTTCACACCCCGGGACAGGGCCTACGAGCAGTACTTC,CASSFTPRDRAYEQYF
TRBV13,TRBJ1-2,-,TGTGCCAGCAGCTTCCAGACCAGCAGGGGCTATGGCTACACCTTC,CASSFQTSRGYGYTF
TRBV4-1,TRBJ2-7,-,TGCGCCAGCAGCCAAGATACAGCTGTGAAAGACCACGAGCAGTACTTC,CASSQDTAVKDHEQYF
TRBV28,TRBJ1-2,TRBD1,TGTGCCAGCAGTTTAACATTGGGGGGACAGGGGGCCGGTGGCTACACCTTC,CASSLTLGGQGAGGYTF
TRBV4-2,TRBJ2-7,-,TGTGCCAGCAGCCAAGACCGAGTAATGGGGGCTTACGAGCAGTACTTC,CASSQDRVMGAYEQYF
TRBV6-6,TRBJ1-2,TRBD1,TGTGCCAGCAAGGGACAGCACCGCCGGGATGGCTACACCTTC,CASKGQHRRDGYTF
TRBV30,TRBJ1-2,TRBD1,TGTGCCTGGAGCCCCCCACCCCCCAGGGGGCGGAATGGCTACACCTTC,CAWSPPPPRGRNGYTF
TRBV19,TRBJ1-5,TRBD1,TGTGCCAGTAGGGACCACAGGGGTAGCAATCAGCCCCAGCATTTT,CASRDHRGSNQPQHF
TRBV28,TRBJ1-4,-,TGTGCCAGCAGTCCCGGTCGGTCACAGGAAGCCAGTGAAAAACTGTTTTTT,CASSPGRSQEASEKLFF
TRBV28,TRBJ2-3,-,TGTGCCAGCGACTTATCATACCAGGGGCCCGGCACAGATACGCAGTATTTT,CASDLSYQGPGTDTQYF
TRBV28,TRBJ1-1,TRBD1,TGTGCCACCTGTTCCGGGACAGGATCTGGAGCTTTCTTT,CATCSGTGSGAFF
TRBV7-2,TRBJ2-1,TRBD1,TGTGCCAGCAGCTTTTTTGTTTGGGACAGGGCCAATGAGCAGTTCTTC,CASSFFVWDRANEQFF
TRBV1,TRBJ2-1,-,TGCACCAGCAGGCTTGACTCCAACAATGAGCAGTTCTTC,CTSRLDSNNEQFF
TRBV27,TRBJ2-7,-,TGTGCCAGCAGTTTACAGGGTCCCTACGAGCAGTACTTC,CASSLQGPYEQYF